This T cell receptor beta chain appears in the sequencing data of a study of PD-L1 blockade in urothelial cancer. Germline V gene lookup returns CDR1 MDHEN and CDR2 SYDVKM. V gave up 5 bases and J gave up 6 bases; unmatched junction bases: 3. The CDR3 is 12 residues long. Produced via immunoSEQ multiplex PCR; TCRdb's table is partial and in-frame only. The table records 70,000 to 90,000 clones, around 76% of them present only once. Patients' urothelial carcinoma was locally advanced or metastatic. This material consisted of PBMCs, taken around atezolizumab (anti-PD-L1) treatment. The chain combines TRBV28 with TRBJ2-7; the match to TRBD1 covers 8 bases. The source of this sequence is a man between 70 and 80 years old with urothelial cancer. In nucleotides, the CDR3 is TGTGCCAGCAGTCGGGACAGGTCCGAGCAGTACTTC. It translates to CASSRDRSEQYF.